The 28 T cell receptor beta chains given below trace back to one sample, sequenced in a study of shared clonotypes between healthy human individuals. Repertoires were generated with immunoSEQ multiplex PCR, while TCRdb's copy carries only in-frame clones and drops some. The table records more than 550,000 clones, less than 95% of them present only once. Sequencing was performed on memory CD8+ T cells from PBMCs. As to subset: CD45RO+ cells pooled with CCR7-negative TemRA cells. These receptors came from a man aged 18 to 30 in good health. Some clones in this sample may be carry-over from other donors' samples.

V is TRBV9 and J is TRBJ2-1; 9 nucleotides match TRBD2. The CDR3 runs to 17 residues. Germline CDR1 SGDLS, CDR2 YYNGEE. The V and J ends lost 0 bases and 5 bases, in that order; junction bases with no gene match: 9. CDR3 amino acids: CASSVGRLAGINNEQFF. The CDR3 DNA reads TGTGCCAGCAGCGTAGGAAGGCTAGCGGGGATAAACAATGAGCAGTTCTTC.

Here the CDR3 DNA reads TGTGCCAGCAGCTTCAGGCCGGAAGCTTTCTTT. Translating it yields CASSFRPEAFF. This chain joins TRBV13 and TRBJ1-1; D call uncertain. Trimming pared 3 bases from V and 8 bases from J, leaving 7 bases between. Germline V CDR1 and CDR2: PRHDT, FYEKMQ (reference sequence). The CDR3 runs to 11 residues.

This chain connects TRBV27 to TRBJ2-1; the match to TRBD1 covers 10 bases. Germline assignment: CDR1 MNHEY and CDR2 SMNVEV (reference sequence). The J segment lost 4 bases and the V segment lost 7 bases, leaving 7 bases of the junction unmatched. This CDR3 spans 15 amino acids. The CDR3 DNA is TGTGCCAGCACCCCCGGGACAGGGGCATACAATGAGCAGTTCTTC. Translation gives CASTPGTGAYNEQFF.

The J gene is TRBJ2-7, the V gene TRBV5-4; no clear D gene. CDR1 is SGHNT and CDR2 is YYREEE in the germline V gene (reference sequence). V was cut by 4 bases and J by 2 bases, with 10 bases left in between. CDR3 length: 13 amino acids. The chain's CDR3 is CASSTNGPYEQYF. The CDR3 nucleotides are TGTGCCAGCAGCACAAATGGGCCCTACGAGCAGTACTTC.

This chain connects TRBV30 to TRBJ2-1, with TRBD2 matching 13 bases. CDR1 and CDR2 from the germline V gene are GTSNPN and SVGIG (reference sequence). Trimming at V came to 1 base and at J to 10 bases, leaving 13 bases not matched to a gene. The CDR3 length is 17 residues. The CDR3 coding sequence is TGTGCCTGGAGTGCTTCCAGGACTAGCGGGAGTTGGGAAGAGCAGTTCTTC. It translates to CAWSASRTSGSWEEQFF.

CDR3 DNA: TGTGCCAGCAGCCTCTCAGGTTCCTACGAGCAGTACTTC. Its protein is CASSLSGSYEQYF. The V call is TRBV6-5, the J call TRBJ2-7; D gene ambiguous. This CDR3 spans 13 amino acids. V was cut by 6 bases and J by 1 base, with 10 bases left in between. Germline V CDR1 and CDR2: MNHEY, SVGAGI.

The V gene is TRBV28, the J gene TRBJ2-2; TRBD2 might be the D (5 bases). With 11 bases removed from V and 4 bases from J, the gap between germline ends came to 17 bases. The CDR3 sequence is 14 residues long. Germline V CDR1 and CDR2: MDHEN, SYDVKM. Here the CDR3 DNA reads TGTGCCCTTCGGAGAGGCGCGGGCACCGGGGAGCTGTTTTTT. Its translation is CALRRGAGTGELFF. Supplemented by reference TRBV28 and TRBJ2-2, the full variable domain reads DVKVTQSSRYLVKRTGEKVFLECVQDMDHENMFWYRQDPGLGLRLIYFSYDVKMKEKGDIPEGYSVSREKKERFSLILESASTNQTSMYLCALRRGAGTGELFFGEGSRLTVL.

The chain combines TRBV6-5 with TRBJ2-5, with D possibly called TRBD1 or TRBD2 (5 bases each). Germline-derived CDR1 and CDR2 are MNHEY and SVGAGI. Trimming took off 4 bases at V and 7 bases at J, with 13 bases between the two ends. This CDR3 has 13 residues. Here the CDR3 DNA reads TGTGCCAGCAGTTTGGGACCCACAGGGACCCAGTACTTC. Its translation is CASSLGPTGTQYF.

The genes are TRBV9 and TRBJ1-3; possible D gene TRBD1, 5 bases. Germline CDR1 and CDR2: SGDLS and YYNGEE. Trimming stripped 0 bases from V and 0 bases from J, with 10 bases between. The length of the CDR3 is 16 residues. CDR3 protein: CASSVGGSLSGNTIYF. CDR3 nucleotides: TGTGCCAGCAGCGTAGGGGGCAGCCTCTCTGGAAACACCATATATTTT. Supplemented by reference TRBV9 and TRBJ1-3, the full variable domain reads DSGVTQTPKHLITATGQRVTLRCSPRSGDLSVYWYQQSLDQGLQFLIQYYNGEERAKGNILERFSAQQFPDLHSELNLSSLELGDSALYFCASSVGGSLSGNTIYFGEGSWLTVV.

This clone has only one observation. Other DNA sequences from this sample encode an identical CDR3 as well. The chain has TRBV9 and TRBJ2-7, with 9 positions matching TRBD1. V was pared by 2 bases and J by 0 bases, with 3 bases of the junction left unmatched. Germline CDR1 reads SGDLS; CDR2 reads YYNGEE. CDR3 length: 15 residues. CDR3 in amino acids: CASSVGTGSSYEQYF. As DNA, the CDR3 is TGTGCCAGCAGCGTCGGGACAGGGTCCTCCTACGAGCAGTACTTC.

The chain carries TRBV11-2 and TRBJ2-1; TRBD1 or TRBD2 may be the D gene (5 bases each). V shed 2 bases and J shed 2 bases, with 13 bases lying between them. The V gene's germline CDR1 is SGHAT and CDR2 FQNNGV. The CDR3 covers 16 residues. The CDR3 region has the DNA TGTGCCAGCAGCTTAAGACTCAGGGACCCCTACAATGAGCAGTTCTTC. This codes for CASSLRLRDPYNEQFF.

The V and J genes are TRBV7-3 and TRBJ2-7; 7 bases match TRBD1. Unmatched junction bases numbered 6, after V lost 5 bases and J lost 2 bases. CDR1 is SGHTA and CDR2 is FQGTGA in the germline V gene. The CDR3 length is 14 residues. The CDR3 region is CASSPQGETYEQYF. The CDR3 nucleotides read TGTGCCAGCAGCCCCCAGGGGGAAACCTACGAGCAGTACTTC.

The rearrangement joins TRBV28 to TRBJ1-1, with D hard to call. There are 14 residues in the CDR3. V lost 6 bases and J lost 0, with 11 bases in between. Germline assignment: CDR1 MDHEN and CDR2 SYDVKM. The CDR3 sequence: CASSQTAMNTEAFF. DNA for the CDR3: TGTGCCAGCAGCCAAACAGCCATGAACACTGAAGCTTTCTTT.

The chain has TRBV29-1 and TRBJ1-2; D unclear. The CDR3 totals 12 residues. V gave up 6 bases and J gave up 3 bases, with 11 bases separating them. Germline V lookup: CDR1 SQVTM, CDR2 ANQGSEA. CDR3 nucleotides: TGCAGCGTCCTTATGACCGACTATGGCTACACCTTC. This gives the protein CSVLMTDYGYTF.

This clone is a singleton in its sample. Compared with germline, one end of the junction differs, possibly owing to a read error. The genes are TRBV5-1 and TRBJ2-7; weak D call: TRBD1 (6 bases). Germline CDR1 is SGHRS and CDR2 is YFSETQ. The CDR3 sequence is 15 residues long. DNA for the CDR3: TGCGCCAGCAGCCTATCACAGGGTAGCTCCCACGAGCAGTACTTC. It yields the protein CASSLSQGSSHEQYF. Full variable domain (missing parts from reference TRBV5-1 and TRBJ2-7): KAGVTQTPRYLIKTRGQQVTLSCSPISGHRSVSWYQQTPGQGLQFLFEYFSETQRNKGNFPGRFSGRQFSNSRSEMNVSTLELGDSALYLCASSLSQGSSHEQYFGPGTRLTVT.

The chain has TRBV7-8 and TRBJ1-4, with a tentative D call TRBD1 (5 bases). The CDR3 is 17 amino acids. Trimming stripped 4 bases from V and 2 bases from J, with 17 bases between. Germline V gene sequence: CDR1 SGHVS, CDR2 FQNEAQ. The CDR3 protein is CASSSNGWGRTNEKLFF. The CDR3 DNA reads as TGTGCCAGCAGCTCGAACGGGTGGGGACGGACTAATGAAAAACTGTTTTTT.

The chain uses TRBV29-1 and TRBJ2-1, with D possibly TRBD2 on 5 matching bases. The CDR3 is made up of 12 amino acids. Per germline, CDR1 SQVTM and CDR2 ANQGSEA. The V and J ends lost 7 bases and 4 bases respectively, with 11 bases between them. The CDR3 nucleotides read TGCAGCGGCCAACTAGGGTACAATGAGCAGTTCTTC. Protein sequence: CSGQLGYNEQFF.

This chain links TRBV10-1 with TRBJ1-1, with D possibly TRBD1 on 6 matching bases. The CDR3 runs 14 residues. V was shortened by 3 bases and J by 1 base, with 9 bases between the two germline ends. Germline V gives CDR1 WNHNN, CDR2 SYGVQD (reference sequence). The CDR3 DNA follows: TGCGCCAGCAGTGACCGAGGGGGGAACACTGAAGCTTTCTTT. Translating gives CASSDRGGNTEAFF.

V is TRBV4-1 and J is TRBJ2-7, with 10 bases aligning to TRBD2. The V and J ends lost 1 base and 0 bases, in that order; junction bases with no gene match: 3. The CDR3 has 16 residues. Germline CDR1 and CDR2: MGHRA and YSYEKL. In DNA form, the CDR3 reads TGCGCCAGCAGCCAAGGACTAGCGGGTCTCTCCTACGAGCAGTACTTC. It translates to CASSQGLAGLSYEQYF.

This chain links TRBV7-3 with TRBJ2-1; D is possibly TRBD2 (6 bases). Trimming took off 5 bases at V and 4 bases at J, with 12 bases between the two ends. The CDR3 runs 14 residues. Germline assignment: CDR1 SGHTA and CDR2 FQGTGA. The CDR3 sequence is CASSPSLAYNEQFF. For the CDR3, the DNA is TGTGCCAGCAGCCCCTCACTAGCTTACAATGAGCAGTTCTTC.

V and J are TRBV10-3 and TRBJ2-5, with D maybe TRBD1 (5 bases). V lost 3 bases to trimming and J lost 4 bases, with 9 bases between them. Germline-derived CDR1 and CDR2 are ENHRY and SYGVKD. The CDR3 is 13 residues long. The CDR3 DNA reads TGTGCCATCAGTGATATAAGGGGAGAGACCCAGTACTTC. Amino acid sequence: CAISDIRGETQYF.

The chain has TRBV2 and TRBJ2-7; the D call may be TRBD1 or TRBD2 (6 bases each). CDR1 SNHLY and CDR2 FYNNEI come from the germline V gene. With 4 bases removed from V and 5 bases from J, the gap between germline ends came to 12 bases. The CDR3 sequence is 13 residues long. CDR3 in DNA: TGTGCCAGCAGTGTGCTAGGGGGGAACGAGCAGTACTTC. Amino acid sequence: CASSVLGGNEQYF.

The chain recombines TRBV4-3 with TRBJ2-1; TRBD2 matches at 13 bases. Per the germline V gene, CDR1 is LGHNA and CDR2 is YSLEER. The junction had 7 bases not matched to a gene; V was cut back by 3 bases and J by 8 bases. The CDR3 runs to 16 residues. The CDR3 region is CASSHRTSGSVYEQFF. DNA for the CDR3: TGCGCCAGCAGCCACAGGACTAGCGGGAGTGTTTATGAGCAGTTCTTC.

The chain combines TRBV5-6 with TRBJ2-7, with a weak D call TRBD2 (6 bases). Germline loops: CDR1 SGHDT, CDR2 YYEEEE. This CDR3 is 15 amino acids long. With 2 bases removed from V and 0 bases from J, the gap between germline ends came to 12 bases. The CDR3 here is CASSFLAGLSYEQYF. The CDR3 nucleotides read TGTGCCAGCAGCTTTTTGGCGGGGCTCTCCTACGAGCAGTACTTC.

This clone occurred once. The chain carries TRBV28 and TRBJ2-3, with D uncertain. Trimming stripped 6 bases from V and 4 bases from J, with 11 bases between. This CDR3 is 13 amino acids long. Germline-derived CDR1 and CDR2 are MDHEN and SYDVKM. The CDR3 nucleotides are TGTGCCAGCAGCTCGAAGACACCAGATACGCAGTATTTT. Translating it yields CASSSKTPDTQYF.

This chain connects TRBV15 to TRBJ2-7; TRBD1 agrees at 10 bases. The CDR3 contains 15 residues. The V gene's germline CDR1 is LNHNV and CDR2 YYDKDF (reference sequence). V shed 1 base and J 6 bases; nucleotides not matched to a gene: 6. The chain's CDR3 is CATSRGTGGPLEQYF. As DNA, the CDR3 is TGTGCCACCAGCAGAGGGACAGGGGGACCTCTCGAGCAGTACTTC.

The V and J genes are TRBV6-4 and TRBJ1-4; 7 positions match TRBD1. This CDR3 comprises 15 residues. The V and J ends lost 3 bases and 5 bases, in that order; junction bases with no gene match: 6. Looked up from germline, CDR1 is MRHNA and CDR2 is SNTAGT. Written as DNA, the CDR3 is TGTGCCAGCAGTGAAGACACAGGGGAAAATGAAAAACTGTTTTTT. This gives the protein CASSEDTGENEKLFF.

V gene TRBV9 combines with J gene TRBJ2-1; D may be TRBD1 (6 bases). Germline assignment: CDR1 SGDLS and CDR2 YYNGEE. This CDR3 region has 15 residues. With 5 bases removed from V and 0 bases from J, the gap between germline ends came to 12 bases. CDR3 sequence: CASSSGQRSYNEQFF. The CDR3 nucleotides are TGTGCCAGCAGTTCCGGACAGCGCTCCTACAATGAGCAGTTCTTC.